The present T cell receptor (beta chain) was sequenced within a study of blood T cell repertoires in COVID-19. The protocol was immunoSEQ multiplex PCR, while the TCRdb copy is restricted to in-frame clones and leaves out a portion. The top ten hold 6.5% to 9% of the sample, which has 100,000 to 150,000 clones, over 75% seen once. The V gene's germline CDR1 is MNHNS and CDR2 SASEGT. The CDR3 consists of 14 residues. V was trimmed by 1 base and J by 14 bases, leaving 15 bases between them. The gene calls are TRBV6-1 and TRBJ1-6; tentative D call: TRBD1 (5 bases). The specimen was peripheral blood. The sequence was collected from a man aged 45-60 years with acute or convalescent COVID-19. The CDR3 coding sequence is TGTGCCAGCAGTGAAGTGGGCAGGGACTCGGCCCTCCACTTT. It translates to CASSEVGRDSALHF.